Below, 10 T cell receptor beta chains from the same sample are listed, as sequenced in a study of T cells after posttransplantation cyclophosphamide. The method was immunoSEQ multiplex PCR; TCRdb's version includes in-frame clones alone and lacks a portion of them. This repertoire holds around 39,000 clones, and none appear only once. The material sequenced was PBMCs. The receptors originated from a girl aged 5 to 17 in good health, CMV-negative, and a related stem cell transplant donor.

In this sample, this clone turned up many times. This chain uses TRBV10-1 with TRBJ1-1, with D perhaps TRBD1 (5 bases). This CDR3 is 13 amino acids long. Deletions cut 6 bases from V and 0 bases from J, with 8 bases between. CDR1 is WNHNN, CDR2 SYGVQD, per germline (reference sequence). CDR3 nucleotides: TGCGCCAGCAGAAGGGACTTGAACACTGAAGCTTTCTTT. It yields the protein CASRRDLNTEAFF.

This clone was counted many times. The CDR3, as DNA: TGTGCCAGCAGACAGGGACAAGGCCAGCCCCAGCATTTT. Its protein is CASRQGQGQPQHF. V and J are TRBV6-1 and TRBJ1-5; a weak D match, TRBD1 (6 bases). The germline V gene has CDR1 MNHNS and CDR2 SASEGT. The CDR3 totals 13 residues. Between the trimmed V and J ends, which lost 6 bases and 7 bases, there was a span of 13 bases.

This clone was seen repeatedly, ten times or more. V is TRBV19 and J is TRBJ2-5; the match to TRBD1 covers 9 bases. Per germline, CDR1 LNHDA and CDR2 SQIVND (reference sequence). The CDR3 is made up of 17 amino acids. V dropped 3 bases and J dropped 4; count of bases not matched to a gene: 12. CDR3 bases: TGTGCCAGTAGTATTCCCGGGACAGGGTTGTTGGGAGAGACCCAGTACTTC. Translated, it gives CASSIPGTGLLGETQYF.

This clone was observed a handful of times. The chain uses TRBV25-1 and TRBJ2-1, with D possibly TRBD2 on 6 matching bases. This CDR3 comprises 16 residues. Trimming left V 4 bases short and J 12 bases short, with 25 bases between. Per germline, CDR1 MGHDK and CDR2 SYGVNS. CDR3 loop: CASSAKVKRDSEWQFF. The DNA for the CDR3 is TGTGCCAGCAGTGCCAAAGTAAAACGGGACTCCGAATGGCAGTTCTTC.

This clone was seen a handful of times. This chain joins TRBV7-3 and TRBJ1-6, with TRBD1 matching 7 bases. Per the germline V gene, CDR1 is SGHTA and CDR2 is FQGTGA. CDR3 length: 14 residues. With V trimmed by 3 bases and J by 7 bases, 3 bases remained unmatched. This CDR3 reads CASSFGTVNSPLHF. Here the CDR3 DNA reads TGTGCCAGCAGCTTTGGGACAGTCAATTCACCCCTCCACTTT.

Ten or more counts support this clone. The rearrangement uses TRBV4-1 and TRBJ2-1, with 8 bases that match TRBD2. The CDR3 has 14 amino acids. The germline CDR1 and CDR2 sequences are MGHRA and YSYEKL. The junction had 5 bases not matched to a gene; V was cut back by 1 base and J by 9 bases. CDR3 in amino acids: CASSQVGGASEQFF. The CDR3 nucleotides are TGCGCCAGCAGCCAAGTCGGGGGGGCTTCTGAGCAGTTCTTC.

The chain carries TRBV19 and TRBJ2-5, with D tentatively TRBD2 (5 bases). Trimming cost V 1 base and J 0 bases, with 6 bases left between them. The CDR3 sequence is 14 residues long. Germline V gene data show CDR1 as LNHDA and CDR2 as SQIVND (reference sequence). The CDR3 loop is CASSIGGNQETQYF. The DNA of the CDR3 is TGTGCCAGTAGTATAGGAGGGAACCAAGAGACCCAGTACTTC.

This clone came up many times. The chain recombines TRBV4-1 with TRBJ1-5; D is unclear. The ends were cut back, 4 bases at V and 6 bases at J, with 7 bases in the middle. The CDR3 is made up of 12 amino acids. CDR1 and CDR2 (germline): MGHRA, YSYEKL. As DNA, the CDR3 is TGCGCCAGCAGCCCCCCGTCTCAGCCCCAGCATTTT. It translates to CASSPPSQPQHF.

This clone was seen ten or more times. The chain links TRBV5-6 to TRBJ1-1, with D possibly matching TRBD1 (5 bases). Looked up from germline, CDR1 is SGHDT and CDR2 is YYEEEE. The CDR3 runs 14 residues. V lost 5 bases and J 7 bases, leaving 18 bases between the germline ends. The chain's CDR3 is CASSFEPGVSEAFF. The DNA for the CDR3 is TGTGCCAGCAGTTTCGAACCGGGGGTGAGTGAAGCTTTCTTT.

The chain is built from TRBV7-8 and TRBJ2-1; 11 nucleotides match TRBD2. CDR3 length: 14 amino acids. Germline V lookup: CDR1 SGHVS, CDR2 FQNEAQ. V lost 6 bases and J lost 10; bases outside the gene matches: 8. The CDR3: CASRGLAGGPEQFF. The DNA for the CDR3 is TGTGCCAGCAGGGGCCTAGCGGGAGGTCCGGAGCAGTTCTTC.